Listed below are T cell receptor beta chains from one sample, sequenced in a study of shared clonotypes between healthy human individuals. TCRdb's table, derived via immunoSEQ multiplex PCR, lists solely in-frame clones and lacks some. The table shows hundreds of thousands of clones, with around 97% occurring only once. The source material was naive CD4+ T cells sorted from blood. The receptors here all came from a young woman in good health. Both conserved end residues are part of each CDR3. The D gene is left open where the match is weak. Clone size, where shown, is once, few, many, or a class for clones that have expanded.

v_gene,d_gene,j_gene,abundance,CDR3nt,CDR3aa
TRBV18,TRBD2,TRBJ2-5,.,TGTGCCAGCTCACCCCCGGGAGGAGAGACCCAGTACTTC,CASSPPGGETQYF
TRBV28,.,TRBJ1-5,few,TGTGCCAGCAGTTCCTCAGTAGGGCCCCAGCATTTT,CASSSSVGPQHF
TRBV2,.,TRBJ1-1,few,TGTGCCAGCAGTGAAGCTGGCAGGGAAGCTTTCTTT,CASSEAGREAFF
TRBV2,TRBD1,TRBJ2-7,.,TGTGCCAGCCGACAGGGCGAGTACGAGCAGTACTTC,CASRQGEYEQYF
TRBV27,.,TRBJ2-5,.,TGTGCCAGCAGTTTATCGGGGCCGGAGACCCAGTACTTC,CASSLSGPETQYF
TRBV7-2,.,TRBJ2-3,.,TGTGCCAGCAGCCCGAACACAGATACGCAGTATTTT,CASSPNTDTQYF
TRBV27,TRBD2,TRBJ2-3,.,TGTGCCAGCACCCCTACTTTCCTAGCGGGAGTCGGAGATACGCAGTATTTT,CASTPTFLAGVGDTQYF
TRBV1,.,TRBJ2-5,.,TGCACCAGCAGCCAATCGCTAATAGCGGGAGTTCACCTTTATCAAGAGACCCAGTACTTC,CTSSQSLIAGVHLYQETQYF
TRBV4-2,.,TRBJ1-2,.,TGTGCCAGCAGCCGCCAACCAGACACATCCTCCGGGGACTATGGCTACACCTTC,CASSRQPDTSSGDYGYTF
TRBV15,.,TRBJ1-5,.,TGTGCCACCAGACCGGGGTATCCTAGCAATCAGCCCCAGCATTTT,CATRPGYPSNQPQHF
TRBV19,.,TRBJ2-3,.,TGTGCCAGTAAAAACACAGATACGCAGTATTTT,CASKNTDTQYF
TRBV6-1,.,TRBJ1-4,.,TGTGCCAGCAGTGAAGCGCTTCTTGGGGAAAAACTGTTTTTT,CASSEALLGEKLFF
TRBV2,.,TRBJ1-5,.,TGTGCCAGCAGCCCCGAGGGGAATCAGCCCCAGCATTTT,CASSPEGNQPQHF
TRBV9,.,TRBJ2-3,.,TGTGCCAGCAGCGTAGGAGGGACTCTCCGTTACACAGATACGCAGTATTTT,CASSVGGTLRYTDTQYF
TRBV14,TRBD2,TRBJ2-7,.,TGTGCCAGCAGCCCCGCGACTAGCGGGATGTCCTACGAGCAGTACTTC,CASSPATSGMSYEQYF
TRBV7-2,TRBD1,TRBJ2-3,.,TGTGCCAGCAGCCAGGCGCCGACAGGGAACACAGATACGCAGTATTTT,CASSQAPTGNTDTQYF
TRBV7-6,.,TRBJ1-5,.,TGTGCCAGCAGCTTAGCGGGGGGGCCCAATCAGCCCCAGCATTTT,CASSLAGGPNQPQHF
TRBV7-6,TRBD2,TRBJ2-2,.,TGTGCCAGCAGCTTTGGACTAGCGGCCGGGGAGCTGTTTTTT,CASSFGLAAGELFF
TRBV6-1,.,TRBJ1-1,.,TGTGCCAGCAGTCTCATGGAGGAGGGCACTGAAGCTTTCTTT,CASSLMEEGTEAFF
TRBV28,.,TRBJ1-2,.,TGTGCCAGCAGCCGTGACAGCTATGGCTACACCTTC,CASSRDSYGYTF